This TCR beta chain was found in a study of T cell responses to AZD1222 COVID-19 vaccine. Findings and caveats of the study: Possibly, clonal diversity was underestimated; donors were largely white British and included more females.

With regard to this clone: Its antigen remains unknown.

Assay: immunoSEQ multiplex PCR; the TCRdb copy retains only in-frame clones and omits some. The sample records about 120,000 clones, about nine tenths being singletons. With 2 bases clipped from V and 9 bases from J, the junction kept 10 bases outside the gene matches. The germline CDR1 and CDR2 sequences are MDHEN and SYDVKM. The CDR3 spans 16 residues. The sequence was collected from an adult who received the MenACWY meningococcal vaccine as a control. The sample was peripheral blood, taken 28 days after the second dose of the MenACWY control vaccine. The chain links TRBV28 to TRBJ2-3; 11 nucleotides line up with TRBD2. The CDR3, as DNA: TGTGCCAGCAGTTTACCCCTAGCGGGAGGAGGCCGCACGCAGTATTTT. Amino acids: CASSLPLAGGGRTQYF. The whole variable domain, remainder taken from reference TRBV28 and TRBJ2-3, is DVKVTQSSRYLVKRTGEKVFLECVQDMDHENMFWYRQDPGLGLRLIYFSYDVKMKEKGDIPEGYSVSREKKERFSLILESASTNQTSMYLCASSLPLAGGGRTQYFGPGTRLTVL.